Following are 25 T cell receptor beta chains from one sample sequenced in a study of blood T cells in healthy people across ages. Using a J-beta primer mix together with a sample-barcoded 5' primer, a second PCR was run for 7 to 11 cycles. TCRdb recomputed calls from the 5' RACE reads with MiXCR, one row per CDR3 protein. The sample yields approximately 2,000,000 distinct CDR3 sequences, more than 35% seen once. The sequenced material came from blood. These receptors originate from a human donor in good health.

The chain recombines TRBV5-1 with TRBJ2-4; D perhaps matches TRBD2 (6 bases). The V and J ends lost 0 bases and 13 bases respectively, with 17 bases between them. The germline gives CDR1 SGHRS, CDR2 YFSETQ. The CDR3 totals 14 residues. This CDR3 reads CASSLVEAGSVQYF. CDR3 DNA: TGCGCCAGCAGCTTGGTAGAGGCGGGGTCCGTGCAGTACTTC.

The gene calls are TRBV4-3 and TRBJ2-3; 8 bases align to TRBD2. The trim removed 3 bases at V and 5 bases at J, leaving 4 bases unmatched. Germline V CDR1 and CDR2: LGHNA, YSLEER. CDR3 length equals 14 residues. The CDR3 bases are TGCGCCAGCAGCCAGGGACTAGGCATAGATACGCAGTATTTT. Its translation: CASSQGLGIDTQYF.

A remark on this clonotype: Relative to the germline gene, one junction end is altered; a read error may explain this. This rearrangement joins TRBV6-5 to TRBJ2-1; TRBD2 matches at 11 bases. The CDR3 runs to 19 residues. Germline-derived CDR1 and CDR2 are MNHEY and SVGAGI. CDR3 sequence reads: CASSSSSGGANGESNERFF. CDR3 nucleotide sequence: TGTGCCAGCAGTTCCAGTAGCGGGGGGGCCAATGGTGAGTCGAATGAGCGGTTCTTC.

This clonotype was counted many times. J is TRBJ2-7 and V is TRBV7-2; D not resolved. This CDR3 has 13 residues. Germline loops: CDR1 SGHTA, CDR2 FQGNSA. V lost 1 base and J 4 bases, leaving 8 bases between the germline ends. CDR3 bases: TGTGCCAGCAGCTTAGTCGGCAGATACGAGCAGTACTTC. Translating gives CASSLVGRYEQYF.

The rearrangement links TRBV21-1 to TRBJ1-3. TRBV21-1 is deemed a pseudogene. This CDR3 has 17 amino acids. The CDR3 coding sequence is TGTGCCAGCAGCAAAGAGTCGGATACCAACTCTGGAAACACCATATATTTT. This sequence encodes CASSKESDTNSGNTIYF.

A few counts support this clonotype. The rearrangement uses TRBV12-3 or TRBV12-4 and TRBJ2-1; D remains unclear. Trimming removed 6 bases from V and 0 bases from J, with 18 bases in between. The CDR3 is 17 residues long. CDR3 sequence: CASSTAGGRSSYNEQFF. The CDR3 bases are TGTGCCAGCAGCACAGCAGGCGGTCGCAGCTCCTACAATGAGCAGTTCTTC.

This clonotype was seen only a few times. This chain links TRBV28 with TRBJ2-4; D may match TRBD1 or TRBD2 (5 bases each). The CDR3 has 14 amino acids. V was shortened by 7 bases and J by 13 bases, with 23 bases between the two germline ends. Per germline, CDR1 MDHEN and CDR2 SYDVKM. The CDR3 DNA reads as TGTGCCAGCAAAGCCGGGACCCCATACGGAGAGCAGTACTTC. This codes for CASKAGTPYGEQYF.

This clonotype was seen many times. V gene TRBV20-1 combines with J gene TRBJ1-5; perhaps TRBD1 as D (5 bases). The CDR3 contains 14 residues. In germline, CDR1 is DFQATT, CDR2 SNEGSKA (reference sequence). V lost 6 bases and J lost 5, with 17 bases in between. The CDR3 sequence is CSAGTARRDQPQHF. CDR3 sequence (DNA): TGCAGTGCCGGGACCGCCCGGAGAGATCAGCCCCAGCATTTT.

In this sample, this clonotype turned up a few times. This sequence joins TRBV4-3 and TRBJ1-1, with D possibly TRBD1 on 5 matching bases. The germline V gene encodes CDR1 LGHNA and CDR2 YSLEER. The V end lost 0 bases, the J end lost 0 bases, and 11 bases lay between the germline ends. CDR3 length: 16 residues. The CDR3 loop is CASSQDREGMNTEAFF. The CDR3 DNA reads TGCGCCAGCAGCCAAGACAGGGAGGGCATGAACACTGAAGCTTTCTTT.

This sequence joins TRBV28 and TRBJ2-3; D remains unclear. CDR3 length equals 14 residues. The ends were cut back, 6 bases at V and 0 bases at J, with 10 bases in the middle. Germline lookup yields CDR1 MDHEN and CDR2 SYDVKM. The CDR3 protein is CASRNDLSTDTQYF. The CDR3 DNA reads as TGTGCCAGCAGGAATGATTTGAGCACAGATACGCAGTATTTT. The entire variable domain, with the rest obtained from reference TRBV28 and TRBJ2-3, is as follows: DVKVTQSSRYLVKRTGEKVFLECVQDMDHENMFWYRQDPGLGLRLIYFSYDVKMKEKGDIPEGYSVSREKKERFSLILESASTNQTSMYLCASRNDLSTDTQYFGPGTRLTVL.

The V gene is TRBV6-2 or TRBV6-3, the J gene TRBJ1-5, with D uncertain. Trimming cost V 2 bases and J 3 bases, with 8 bases left between them. The CDR3 totals 14 residues. Looked up from germline, CDR1 is MNHEY and CDR2 is SVGEGT. CDR3 nucleotide sequence: TGTGCCAGCAGTTACAAGGAAGACAATCAGCCCCAGCATTTT. This translates into CASSYKEDNQPQHF.

This clonotype was counted at least ten times. The chain joins TRBV20-1 to TRBJ2-7; 11 bases fit TRBD2. From germline, CDR1 is DFQATT and CDR2 SNEGSKA (reference sequence). The CDR3 is 13 residues long. The DNA for the CDR3 is TGCAGCGCAGGGACTAGCGGATCCTACGAGCAGTACTTC. Translating gives CSAGTSGSYEQYF.

The chain recombines TRBV7-6 with TRBJ2-1; D unresolved. Deletions cut 0 bases from V and 11 bases from J, with 8 bases between. Germline CDR1 and CDR2: SGHVS and FNYEAQ. The CDR3 runs 12 residues. The CDR3 reads CASSLAHDQQFF. Written as DNA, the CDR3 is TGTGCCAGCAGCTTAGCGCACGACCAGCAGTTCTTC. The entire variable domain, with the rest obtained from reference TRBV7-6 and TRBJ2-1, is as follows: GAGVSQSPRYKVTKRGQDVALRCDPISGHVSLYWYRQALGQGPEFLTYFNYEAQQDKSGLPNDRFSAERPEGSISTLTIQRTEQRDSAMYRCASSLAHDQQFFGPGTRLTVL.

Regarding this clonotype: A read error may produce the germline difference seen at one junction end. The V and J genes are TRBV7-9 and TRBJ1-2, with D perhaps TRBD1 (6 bases). The CDR3 spans 15 residues. CDR1 is SEHNR, CDR2 FQNEAQ, per germline (reference sequence). Here the CDR3 reads CASNLDRTYGYGYTF. Here the CDR3 DNA reads TGTGCCAGCAACTTAGACAGGACTTATGGCTATGGCTACACCTTC.

This clonotype has only a few counts. The V call is TRBV6-2 or TRBV6-3, the J call TRBJ2-6; no definite D call. The CDR3 loop spans 17 amino acids. Deletions cut 0 bases from V and 2 bases from J, with 11 bases between. From germline, CDR1 is MNHEY and CDR2 SVGEGT. Written as DNA, the CDR3 is TGTGCCAGCAGTTACTCGTGGGGAAGGGCTGGGGCCAACGTCCTGACTTTC. Amino acids: CASSYSWGRAGANVLTF.

The V and J genes are TRBV20-1 and TRBJ1-1, with D perhaps TRBD1 (5 bases). With 6 bases removed from V and 2 bases from J, the gap between germline ends came to 19 bases. From germline, CDR1 is DFQATT and CDR2 SNEGSKA (reference sequence). The CDR3 is 15 amino acids. The CDR3 bases are TGCAGTGCCCCCCCGATAGGGGAGGGCAACACTGAAGCTTTCTTT. Its protein product is CSAPPIGEGNTEAFF.

The rearrangement links TRBV7-2 to TRBJ2-3; no clear D. Germline CDR1 reads SGHTA; CDR2 reads FQGNSA. V was cut by 2 bases and J by 1 base, with 10 bases left in between. The CDR3 covers 15 residues. The chain's CDR3 is CASSLSPGGTDTQYF. The CDR3 DNA reads TGTGCCAGCAGCTTAAGTCCAGGCGGCACAGATACGCAGTATTTT.

This clonotype has a handful of counts. The rearrangement uses TRBV10-3 and TRBJ2-3; D possibly corresponds to TRBD2 (5 bases). Trimming took 3 bases from V and 1 from J, leaving 20 bases between them. The CDR3 is 18 amino acids. Germline V CDR1 and CDR2: ENHRY, SYGVKD. The CDR3 DNA follows: TGTGCCATCAGTGATCGGGGTAATCGGCGCTGGGGCACAGATACGCAGTATTTT. Protein product: CAISDRGNRRWGTDTQYF.

The V gene is TRBV29-1, the J gene TRBJ2-3; 9 positions match TRBD1. Germline V gene lookup returns CDR1 SQVTM and CDR2 ANQGSEA. This CDR3 region has 15 residues. V shed 4 bases, J shed 1 base, and the junction held 6 bases outside the gene matches. The CDR3 DNA reads as TGCAGCGTTGTTACAGGGGGCGTTGGCACAGATACGCAGTATTTT. It is translated as CSVVTGGVGTDTQYF.

In its sample, this clonotype was seen a few times. The rearrangement joins TRBV20-1 to TRBJ2-1, with D perhaps given as TRBD1 or TRBD2 (5 bases each). CDR1 is DFQATT and CDR2 is SNEGSKA in the germline V gene (reference sequence). V lost 6 bases and J 4 bases, leaving 16 bases between the germline ends. The CDR3 is 14 amino acids. The CDR3 DNA is TGCAGTGCAAACTCCGGGACGGAGTACAATGAGCAGTTCTTC. Protein sequence: CSANSGTEYNEQFF.

J is TRBJ2-1 and V is TRBV20-1; D may be TRBD1 (6 bases). Trimming removed 1 base from V and 4 bases from J, with 11 bases in between. The CDR3 totals 14 residues. In germline, CDR1 is DFQATT, CDR2 SNEGSKA (reference sequence). CDR3 DNA sequence: TGCAGTGCTAGAGGCAGGGGCGGGTACAATGAGCAGTTCTTC. Its translation is CSARGRGGYNEQFF.

This chain links TRBV3-1 with TRBJ2-3, with D perhaps matching TRBD2 (6 bases). Between the trimmed V and J ends, which lost 11 bases and 4 bases, there was a span of 16 bases. This CDR3 contains 13 residues. Germline CDR1 is LGHDT and CDR2 is YNNKEL (reference sequence). The CDR3: CARIGGIADTQYF. CDR3 bases: TGTGCCCGCATCGGGGGAATCGCAGATACGCAGTATTTT.

The chain carries TRBV4-1 and TRBJ1-5; D not certain. Trimming stripped 1 base from V and 4 bases from J, with 11 bases between. From germline, CDR1 is MGHRA and CDR2 YSYEKL. CDR3 length equals 15 residues. CDR3 DNA sequence: TGCGCCAGCAGCCAAGGGTACGGAGAGAATCAGCCCCAGCATTTT. Protein product: CASSQGYGENQPQHF.

V usage is TRBV13 and J usage is TRBJ2-7; maybe TRBD2 (5 bases). V was clipped by 3 bases and J by 3 bases, with 12 bases between them. CDR1 PRHDT and CDR2 FYEKMQ come from the germline V gene (reference sequence). This CDR3 region has 14 residues. In nucleotides, the CDR3 is TGTGCCAGCAGCTTGTATCTCCGGGGCTACGAGCAGTACTTC. It specifies CASSLYLRGYEQYF.

On this clonotype: Its ends do not fully match the called genes, so a read error is possible. The rearrangement joins TRBV6-2 or TRBV6-3 to TRBJ1-2; maybe TRBD1 (5 bases). There are 12 residues in the CDR3. Germline V gene sequence: CDR1 MNHEY, CDR2 SVGEGT. The CDR3 region has the DNA TGTACCAGCGCAGGGACGCTCTATGGCTACACCTTC. Translating gives CTSAGTLYGYTF.